The 22 T cell receptor beta chains in this list originate from one sample, sequenced in a study of cytomegalovirus exposure and HLA in healthy donors. The PCR made use of 60 Vbeta and 13 Jbeta primers. Data came from immunoSEQ multiplex PCR; TCRdb stores just in-frame clones and leaves some out. The repertoire has more than 100,000 clones, over 70% of them found once; the top ten carry about 1.6%. The sequencing sample was made of PBMCs. The receptors shown here come from a woman aged 18-29 years in good health and CMV-seronegative.

The rearrangement links TRBV25-1 to TRBJ2-7; 8 bases fit TRBD1. J lost 3 bases, V lost 5 bases, and 6 bases had no gene match. Germline CDR1 and CDR2: MGHDK and SYGVNS. CDR3 size: 14 residues. The CDR3 loop reads CASSPGGEVYEQYF. The CDR3 DNA reads as TGTGCCAGCAGTCCAGGGGGCGAAGTCTACGAGCAGTACTTC.

This chain links TRBV5-4 with TRBJ1-3; the match to TRBD1 covers 8 bases. Germline V gives CDR1 SGHNT, CDR2 YYREEE (reference sequence). There are 14 residues in the CDR3. With V trimmed by 4 bases and J by 2 bases, 2 bases remained unmatched. CDR3 region: CASSPTGAGNTIYF. DNA for the CDR3: TGTGCCAGCAGCCCGACAGGGGCTGGAAACACCATATATTTT.

About this clone: This same CDR3 is encoded by further DNA sequences in the sample. V is TRBV2 and J is TRBJ2-5; 15 positions match TRBD2. The CDR3 loop spans 15 amino acids. J lost 4 bases, V lost 6 bases, and 3 bases had no gene match. CDR1 is SNHLY, CDR2 FYNNEI, per germline. The CDR3: CASSRTSGRGETQYF. In DNA form, the CDR3 reads TGTGCCAGCAGCAGGACTAGCGGGAGGGGAGAGACCCAGTACTTC.

The V and J genes are TRBV2 and TRBJ2-5; tentatively, D is TRBD2 (6 bases). Trimming took off 3 bases at V and 1 base at J, with 12 bases between the two ends. This CDR3 region has 15 residues. Germline V gives CDR1 SNHLY, CDR2 FYNNEI. This CDR3 is CASSEVAEPQETQYF. The CDR3 coding sequence is TGTGCCAGCAGTGAGGTAGCGGAACCCCAAGAGACCCAGTACTTC.

The chain recombines TRBV6-1 with TRBJ1-1, with TRBD1 matching 7 bases. Trimming removed 8 bases from V and 7 bases from J; junction bases left unmatched: 10. Germline V lookup: CDR1 MNHNS, CDR2 SASEGT. This CDR3 contains 13 residues. The CDR3 DNA is TGTGCCAGCCAACAACAGGGGAGACTTGAAGCTTTCTTT. It specifies CASQQQGRLEAFF.

V and J are TRBV5-1 and TRBJ2-2; weak D call: TRBD2 (7 bases). Germline CDR1 SGHRS, CDR2 YFSETQ. V was clipped by 4 bases and J by 7 bases, with 23 bases between them. CDR3 length: 17 residues. In DNA form, the CDR3 reads TGCGCCAGCAGCCCAGCCGGGGGCGGGAGTTTTGGCGGGGAGCTGTTTTTT. It encodes CASSPAGGGSFGGELFF.

The V and J genes are TRBV29-1 and TRBJ2-5; D is ambiguous. V lost 5 bases and J 4 bases, leaving 17 bases between the germline ends. CDR3 length: 14 amino acids. Per germline, CDR1 SQVTM and CDR2 ANQGSEA. CDR3 sequence: CSVFGFVNRETQYF. CDR3 in DNA: TGCAGCGTTTTCGGTTTCGTCAACCGAGAGACCCAGTACTTC.

The chain links TRBV27 to TRBJ2-1; TRBD2 agrees at 7 bases. Unmatched junction bases numbered 6, after V lost 2 bases and J lost 8 bases. The CDR3 contains 14 residues. In germline, CDR1 is MNHEY, CDR2 SMNVEV (reference sequence). CDR3 DNA sequence: TGTGCCAGCAGTTTAGAGCGGGAAGTTGATGAGCAGTTCTTC. Translated: CASSLEREVDEQFF.

V is TRBV19 and J is TRBJ1-5; the D gene is possibly TRBD1 (6 bases). Germline V gives CDR1 LNHDA, CDR2 SQIVND (reference sequence). V lost 5 bases to trimming and J lost 1 base, with 15 bases between them. The CDR3 sequence is 16 residues long. The CDR3: CASSPPGHLSNQPQHF. CDR3 nucleotide sequence: TGTGCCAGTAGTCCTCCGGGACACCTAAGCAATCAGCCCCAGCATTTT.

V is TRBV9 and J is TRBJ2-1, with 7 bases lining up with TRBD2. CDR3 length: 15 amino acids. From germline, CDR1 is SGDLS and CDR2 YYNGEE. The V gene end was trimmed by 3 bases and the J gene end by 9 bases; junction bases not matched to a gene: 12. The chain's CDR3 is CASSAVGAGEGEQFF. The CDR3 DNA sequence: TGTGCCAGCAGCGCCGTCGGGGCGGGAGAGGGTGAGCAGTTCTTC.

The chain links TRBV30 to TRBJ1-2; D not resolved. The V gene's germline CDR1 is GTSNPN and CDR2 SVGIG (reference sequence). This CDR3 comprises 14 residues. V lost 0 bases and J 10 bases, leaving 18 bases between the germline ends. The CDR3 spells CAWSVMVSPWAYTF. The CDR3 DNA follows: TGTGCCTGGAGTGTAATGGTTTCCCCCTGGGCCTACACCTTC.

The gene calls are TRBV5-4 and TRBJ2-7; a weak D match, TRBD1 (6 bases). Trimming left V 3 bases short and J 7 bases short, with 14 bases between. Germline CDR1 reads SGHNT; CDR2 reads YYREEE (reference sequence). This CDR3 spans 13 amino acids. CDR3 in amino acids: CASSSDSFGEQYF. In nucleotides, the CDR3 is TGTGCCAGCAGCTCGGACAGTTTCGGAGAGCAGTACTTC. The full variable domain, in which reference TRBV5-4 and TRBJ2-7 provide the parts outside the CDR3, is ETGVTQSPTHLIKTRGQQVTLRCSSQSGHNTVSWYQQALGQGPQFIFQYYREEENGRGNFPPRFSGLQFPNYSSELNVNALELDDSALYLCASSSDSFGEQYFGPGTRLTVT.

The chain couples TRBV10-3 to TRBJ2-3, with a possible D match to TRBD2 (6 bases). Germline V gene data show CDR1 as ENHRY and CDR2 as SYGVKD. With 5 bases removed from V and 4 bases from J, the gap between germline ends came to 13 bases. The CDR3 loop spans 14 amino acids. The CDR3 region is CAISPSAGSDTQYF. In DNA form, the CDR3 reads TGTGCCATCAGTCCGAGCGCGGGATCAGATACGCAGTATTTT.

The rearrangement links TRBV2 to TRBJ2-1; D is unclear. Trimming pared 2 bases from V and 3 bases from J, leaving 11 bases between. CDR3 size: 15 residues. Germline values: CDR1 SNHLY, CDR2 FYNNEI. DNA for the CDR3: TGTGCCAGCAGTGAAATCTCTCCCAGCTACAATGAGCAGTTCTTC. Protein product: CASSEISPSYNEQFF. Drawing the rest from reference TRBV2 and TRBJ2-1, the complete variable domain is EPEVTQTPSHQVTQMGQEVILRCVPISNHLYFYWYRQILGQKVEFLVSFYNNEISEKSEIFDDQFSVERPDGSNFTLKIRSTKLEDSAMYFCASSEISPSYNEQFFGPGTRLTVL.

The rearrangement links TRBV15 to TRBJ2-5; D gene ambiguous. Looked up from germline, CDR1 is LNHNV and CDR2 is YYDKDF (reference sequence). Between the trimmed V and J ends, which lost 4 bases and 3 bases, there was a span of 3 bases. The CDR3 is 11 residues long. The CDR3 spells CATSNKETQYF. In DNA form, the CDR3 reads TGTGCCACCAGCAACAAAGAGACCCAGTACTTC.

The chain carries TRBV5-1 and TRBJ2-7, with D tentatively TRBD2 (5 bases). CDR3 length: 13 amino acids. V dropped 4 bases and J dropped 4 bases, with 12 bases sitting between them. Germline V gene sequence: CDR1 SGHRS, CDR2 YFSETQ. This chain's CDR3 is CASSAGRFYEQYF. The CDR3 nucleotides read TGCGCCAGCAGCGCGGGCAGGTTTTACGAGCAGTACTTC.

The gene calls are TRBV4-2 and TRBJ2-5; 8 bases are a match to TRBD2. V lost 6 bases to trimming and J lost 6 bases; unmatched junction nucleotides: 9. Germline V lookup: CDR1 LGHNA, CDR2 YNFKEQ. CDR3 size: 14 residues. The CDR3 reads CASRPAGELKTQYF. DNA of the CDR3: TGTGCCAGCAGGCCAGCGGGAGAATTAAAGACCCAGTACTTC.

The gene calls are TRBV27 and TRBJ1-5; 9 nucleotides line up with TRBD1. The CDR3 is made up of 13 amino acids. Germline CDR1 reads MNHEY; CDR2 reads SMNVEV (reference sequence). J lost 3 bases, V lost 9 bases, and 3 bases had no gene match. The CDR3 loop reads CARDRGLNQPQHF. The CDR3, as DNA: TGTGCCAGGGACAGGGGTCTCAATCAGCCCCAGCATTTT.

In this sample, this clone turned up once. The V call is TRBV30, the J call TRBJ1-2; 8 bases are shared with TRBD1. Germline V gene data show CDR1 as GTSNPN and CDR2 as SVGIG (reference sequence). After removal of 2 bases from V and 8 bases from J, the junction contained 4 bases not matched to a gene. CDR3 length: 12 amino acids. The CDR3 DNA sequence: TGTGCCTGGAGTCACAGGGGGGACGGCTACACCTTC. Encoded protein: CAWSHRGDGYTF.

V and J are TRBV6-6 and TRBJ1-4; D gene ambiguous. Trimming stripped 8 bases from V and 8 bases from J, with 15 bases between. The CDR3 consists of 13 residues. CDR1 and CDR2 from the germline V gene are MNHNY and SVGAGI (reference sequence). The CDR3 DNA sequence: TGTGCCAGCGCACCACAGTCCCTAGAAAAACTGTTTTTT. Translation gives CASAPQSLEKLFF.

The chain is built from TRBV30 and TRBJ1-2, with TRBD1 matching over 8 bases. CDR3 length equals 18 residues. Germline lookup yields CDR1 GTSNPN and CDR2 SVGIG (reference sequence). V dropped 2 bases and J dropped 0; count of bases not matched to a gene: 14. The CDR3 region is CAWSPKRGTGGSNYGYTF. In DNA form, the CDR3 reads TGTGCCTGGAGTCCGAAACGCGGGACAGGAGGCTCTAACTATGGCTACACCTTC.

The chain uses TRBV27 and TRBJ2-7, with a tentative D call TRBD1 (6 bases). The CDR3 sequence is 14 residues long. The V and J ends lost 5 bases and 1 base respectively, with 12 bases between them. The germline V gene has CDR1 MNHEY and CDR2 SMNVEV (reference sequence). CDR3 in DNA: TGTGCCAGCAGTGCCGGGACATATTCCTACGAGCAGTACTTC. Its protein is CASSAGTYSYEQYF.